The 31 T cell receptor beta chains below all came from one sample that was sequenced in a study of T-cell reconstitution after alpha-beta-depleted transplantation in children. Study findings and constraints: T-cell counts and diversity at one year post-transplant came mainly from newly produced T cells.

No antigen has been identified for these receptors. The TCRbeta library was prepared with unique molecular identifiers. TCRdb passed the PCR reads through MiXCR, listing each CDR3 protein once. Among about 300,000 distinct CDR3 sequences listed, over 7% were seen once. Material: peripheral blood, obtained 360 days after TCRalphabeta/CD19-depleted stem cell transplant. Receptors were obtained from a female patient aged 2-15 years who had a stem cell transplant for Fanconi anemia, so the T cells may come from the graft donor.

J is TRBJ2-7 and V is TRBV27; TRBD2 matches 7 bases. In germline, CDR1 is MNHEY, CDR2 SMNVEV (reference sequence). The V segment lost 3 bases and the J segment 3 bases; nucleotides outside the gene matches: 5. The CDR3 runs 14 residues. CDR3 protein: CASSFRDYRYEQYF. The DNA of the CDR3 is TGTGCCAGCAGTTTCCGGGACTACCGCTACGAGCAGTACTTC.

V and J are TRBV5-1 and TRBJ1-3; D call uncertain. CDR3 length: 14 amino acids. The germline V gene encodes CDR1 SGHRS and CDR2 YFSETQ. V gave up 3 bases and J gave up 0 bases, with 7 bases separating them. The CDR3 loop is CASSYELSGNTIYF. The CDR3 DNA follows: TGCGCCAGCAGCTACGAGCTCTCTGGAAACACCATATATTTT.

Ten or more counts support this clonotype. CDR3 in DNA: TGCGCCAGCAGCTTGGCAACTCATTACGAGCAGTACTTC. This sequence encodes CASSLATHYEQYF. This rearrangement joins TRBV5-1 to TRBJ2-7; D not resolved. Germline CDR1 reads SGHRS; CDR2 reads YFSETQ. The V and J ends lost 0 bases and 4 bases respectively, with 8 bases between them. The CDR3 length is 13 residues. The entire variable domain, with the rest obtained from reference TRBV5-1 and TRBJ2-7, is as follows: KAGVTQTPRYLIKTRGQQVTLSCSPISGHRSVSWYQQTPGQGLQFLFEYFSETQRNKGNFPGRFSGRQFSNSRSEMNVSTLELGDSALYLCASSLATHYEQYFGPGTRLTVT.

This clonotype was seen a few times. This chain joins TRBV6-1 and TRBJ1-2, with D possibly TRBD1 on 5 matching bases. Trimming removed 5 bases from V and 1 base from J, with 11 bases in between. The CDR3 spans 14 residues. CDR1 MNHNS and CDR2 SASEGT come from the germline V gene. The CDR3 spells CASSPAGRNYGYTF. CDR3 sequence (DNA): TGTGCCAGCAGTCCGGCGGGGCGTAACTATGGCTACACCTTC.

The chain links TRBV5-1 to TRBJ2-1; 9 bases agree with TRBD1. Trimming cost V 4 bases and J 8 bases; bases outside gene matches: 7. CDR1 and CDR2 (germline): SGHRS, YFSETQ. The CDR3 covers 14 residues. CDR3 nucleotide sequence: TGCGCCAGCAGCCGTGACAGGGGGTGGGATGAGCAGTTCTTC. Its protein product is CASSRDRGWDEQFF.

This clonotype came up many times. The CDR3 nucleotides read TGTGCCAGCAGCTTAAGATTCAATGAGCAGTTCTTC. It yields the protein CASSLRFNEQFF. This chain joins TRBV7-2 and TRBJ2-1; D is undetermined. Germline CDR1 SGHTA, CDR2 FQGNSA. This CDR3 has 12 amino acids. Trimming shortened V by 2 bases and J by 6 bases, and 5 bases separated the two germline ends. Variable domain in full (rest from reference TRBV7-2 and TRBJ2-1): GAGVSQSPSNKVTEKGKDVELRCDPISGHTALYWYRQSLGQGLEFLIYFQGNSAPDKSGLPSDRFSAERTGGSVSTLTIQRTQQEDSAVYLCASSLRFNEQFFGPGTRLTVL.

This clonotype was observed a handful of times. The CDR3 nucleotides read TGTGCCATCAGACGACTAGCGGCAAACCTGGGGGAGCAGTACTTC. Translation gives CAIRRLAANLGEQYF. The rearrangement uses TRBV10-3 and TRBJ2-7, with 9 bases that match TRBD2. The CDR3 sequence is 15 residues long. The germline gives CDR1 ENHRY, CDR2 SYGVKD. V was clipped by 6 bases and J by 7 bases; unmatched bases: 13.

The rearrangement links TRBV12-3 or TRBV12-4 to TRBJ2-2; the D is unclear. The CDR3 extends over 14 amino acids. V gave up 3 bases and J gave up 8 bases, with 13 bases separating them. The CDR3 DNA is TGTGCCAGCAGTTTTGGGCTTATTAAAGGGGAGCTGTTTTTT. Translation: CASSFGLIKGELFF.

The chain combines TRBV6-4 with TRBJ2-7; weak D call: TRBD1 (6 bases). Germline CDR1 and CDR2: MRHNA and SNTAGT. There are 13 residues in the CDR3. Trimming pared 6 bases from V and 2 bases from J, leaving 11 bases between. The CDR3 reads CASSNRDPYEQYV. For the CDR3, the DNA is TGTGCCAGCAGCAACAGGGACCCCTACGAGCAGTACGTC.

The table lists this clonotype with many counts. This sequence joins TRBV5-1 and TRBJ1-5, with a weak D call TRBD1 (5 bases). Trimming removed 0 bases at V and 7 bases at J, with 14 bases between. In germline, CDR1 is SGHRS, CDR2 YFSETQ. The CDR3 covers 15 residues. The CDR3 region has the DNA TGCGCCAGCAGCTTGGCACCGGGGCCGGGGCAGCCCCAGCATTTT. It specifies CASSLAPGPGQPQHF.

The chain carries TRBV28 and TRBJ2-2; the D call may be TRBD1 or TRBD2 (6 bases each). Trimming left V 2 bases short and J 1 base short, with 17 bases between. Germline V gives CDR1 MDHEN, CDR2 SYDVKM. The CDR3 totals 18 residues. In DNA, the CDR3 is TGTGCCAGCAGTTTAAGATTTTTCGGGGGCGGGAACACCGGGGAGCTGTTTTTT. It encodes CASSLRFFGGGNTGELFF.

Within the sample, this clonotype is medium-sized. V gene TRBV29-1 combines with J gene TRBJ2-3; 12 bases map to TRBD2. Germline CDR1 is SQVTM and CDR2 is ANQGSEA. The junction had 7 bases not matched to a gene; V was cut back by 7 bases and J by 2 bases. CDR3 length equals 15 residues. The CDR3: CSALTSGRVTDTQYF. CDR3 nucleotides: TGCAGCGCCCTGACTAGCGGGAGAGTCACAGATACGCAGTATTTT.

The chain links TRBV5-1 to TRBJ1-4, with D maybe TRBD1 (5 bases). The V gene's germline CDR1 is SGHRS and CDR2 YFSETQ. Between the trimmed V and J ends, which lost 0 bases and 8 bases, there was a span of 14 bases. The CDR3 has 15 amino acids. The CDR3 nucleotides are TGCGCCAGCAGCTTGGAATCGTCGGGGGGGGAAAAACTGTTTTTT. Its translation: CASSLESSGGEKLFF. Using reference TRBV5-1 and TRBJ1-4 for the parts outside the CDR3, the full variable domain is KAGVTQTPRYLIKTRGQQVTLSCSPISGHRSVSWYQQTPGQGLQFLFEYFSETQRNKGNFPGRFSGRQFSNSRSEMNVSTLELGDSALYLCASSLESSGGEKLFFGSGTQLSVL.

This clonotype was recorded a few times. This chain uses TRBV12-3 or TRBV12-4 with TRBJ1-2; D possibly corresponds to TRBD1 (6 bases). This CDR3 contains 14 residues. Deletions cut 5 bases from V and 4 bases from J, with 14 bases between. In DNA form, the CDR3 reads TGTGCCAGCAGTCATTACACAGGGCCCTATGGCTACACCTTC. It yields the protein CASSHYTGPYGYTF.

This clonotype was observed many times. This rearrangement joins TRBV5-1 to TRBJ1-2; TRBD1 matches at 7 bases. V lost 4 bases to trimming and J lost 8 bases; unmatched junction nucleotides: 14. The CDR3 runs to 15 residues. The V gene's germline CDR1 is SGHRS and CDR2 YFSETQ. Here the CDR3 reads CASSDGTAPPDGYTF. CDR3 coding DNA: TGCGCCAGCAGCGATGGGACAGCCCCTCCTGACGGCTACACCTTC.

This clonotype was seen ten or more times. The CDR3 DNA sequence: TGTGCCAGCAGCTTGTCGCCAAATGAGCAGTTCTTC. Translating it yields CASSLSPNEQFF. This sequence joins TRBV5-6 and TRBJ2-1, with D unclear. Trimming shortened V by 1 base and J by 7 bases, and 6 bases separated the two germline ends. Germline V lookup: CDR1 SGHDT, CDR2 YYEEEE. This CDR3 region has 12 residues.

The chain is built from TRBV5-5 and TRBJ2-2; D uncertain. V shed 0 bases and J shed 4 bases, with 7 bases lying between them. The germline gives CDR1 SGHKS, CDR2 YYEKEE (reference sequence). The CDR3 has 14 residues. The DNA of the CDR3 is TGTGCCAGCAGCTTGGAACCCCTCACCGGGGAGCTGTTTTTT. Amino acid sequence: CASSLEPLTGELFF.

This clonotype was detected only a few times. The chain links TRBV28 to TRBJ1-3, with D perhaps TRBD1 (6 bases). The CDR3 length is 15 residues. The ends were cut back, 6 bases at V and 0 bases at J, with 12 bases in the middle. Per the germline V gene, CDR1 is MDHEN and CDR2 is SYDVKM. CDR3 amino acids: CASSLDSNSGNTIYF. The CDR3 DNA reads TGTGCCAGCAGCTTGGACAGTAACTCTGGAAACACCATATATTTT.

This clonotype was picked up many times. The chain recombines TRBV4-2 with TRBJ2-4; 16 nucleotides align to TRBD2. With 0 bases clipped from V and 9 bases from J, the junction kept 8 bases outside the gene matches. This CDR3 has 18 amino acids. CDR1 and CDR2 (germline): LGHNA, YNFKEQ. DNA for the CDR3: TGTGCCAGCAGCCAAGATCAACCGGGACTAGCGGGAGGGTTCATTCAGTACTTC. Translating it yields CASSQDQPGLAGGFIQYF.

Ten or more counts support this clonotype. This rearrangement joins TRBV6-5 to TRBJ1-2; the D gene is possibly TRBD1 (5 bases). Germline V gene lookup returns CDR1 MNHEY and CDR2 SVGAGI. This CDR3 comprises 14 residues. Trimming removed 2 bases from V and 8 bases from J, with 15 bases in between. CDR3 protein: CASSYHSGTGGYTF. The CDR3 DNA sequence: TGTGCCAGCAGTTACCATTCAGGGACGGGCGGCTACACCTTC.

Many counts were recorded for this clonotype. This rearrangement joins TRBV25-1 to TRBJ2-3; possibly TRBD1 for D (6 bases). CDR3 length: 14 amino acids. Germline lookup yields CDR1 MGHDK and CDR2 SYGVNS. The V and J ends lost 4 bases and 0 bases respectively, with 8 bases between them. The CDR3 spells CASSVQGSTDTQYF. The CDR3 DNA sequence: TGTGCCAGCAGTGTACAGGGTAGCACAGATACGCAGTATTTT.

This clonotype showed up many times. The chain links TRBV7-8 to TRBJ2-7; 7 bases map to TRBD1. J was trimmed by 6 bases and V by 5 bases; bases with no gene match: 7. There are 13 residues in the CDR3. Germline loops: CDR1 SGHVS, CDR2 FQNEAQ. Here the CDR3 reads CASSPRQGGEQYF. The DNA of the CDR3 is TGTGCCAGCAGCCCAAGACAGGGCGGCGAGCAGTACTTC.

The chain uses TRBV18 and TRBJ1-1, with 9 bases aligning to TRBD1. This CDR3 is 16 amino acids long. V lost 3 bases and J lost 4; bases outside the gene matches: 9. From germline, CDR1 is KGHSH and CDR2 LQKENI. The DNA for the CDR3 is TGTGCCAGCTCACCGGGGGACAGGGTTTTCGGCACTGAAGCTTTCTTT. Amino acids: CASSPGDRVFGTEAFF.

This clonotype was detected many times. The chain is built from TRBV5-1 and TRBJ2-7; 11 bases line up with TRBD2. The CDR3 loop spans 14 amino acids. Per germline, CDR1 SGHRS and CDR2 YFSETQ. The J segment lost 5 bases and the V segment lost 4 bases, leaving 5 bases of the junction unmatched. The CDR3: CASSQVAGGDEQYF. DNA for the CDR3: TGCGCCAGCAGCCAAGTAGCGGGAGGGGACGAGCAGTACTTC.

This clonotype was found many times. The chain couples TRBV9 to TRBJ2-1, with 13 bases matching TRBD2. The V gene's germline CDR1 is SGDLS and CDR2 YYNGEE. Unmatched junction bases numbered 17, after V lost 4 bases and J lost 7 bases. CDR3 length: 19 amino acids. CDR3 protein: CASSLRTSGGESLKNEQFF. CDR3 nucleotide sequence: TGTGCCAGCAGCCTCCGAACTAGCGGGGGGGAGTCGCTGAAGAATGAGCAGTTCTTC. The entire variable domain, with the rest obtained from reference TRBV9 and TRBJ2-1, is as follows: DSGVTQTPKHLITATGQRVTLRCSPRSGDLSVYWYQQSLDQGLQFLIQYYNGEERAKGNILERFSAQQFPDLHSELNLSSLELGDSALYFCASSLRTSGGESLKNEQFFGPGTRLTVL.

This clonotype was observed at least ten times. This rearrangement joins TRBV6-2 or TRBV6-3 to TRBJ2-7; D assignment may be TRBD1 or TRBD2 (5 bases each). There are 16 residues in the CDR3. Between the trimmed V and J ends, which lost 2 bases and 0 bases, there was a span of 14 bases. In germline, CDR1 is MNHEY, CDR2 SVGEGT. The CDR3 sequence is CASSYRGSAYSYEQYF. DNA of the CDR3: TGTGCCAGCAGTTACAGGGGTAGCGCGTACTCCTACGAGCAGTACTTC.

This clonotype showed up just a few times. The chain is built from TRBV7-6 and TRBJ2-7; D is ambiguous. The CDR3 covers 14 residues. Germline V gene lookup returns CDR1 SGHVS and CDR2 FNYEAQ. The V and J ends lost 2 bases and 1 base respectively, with 9 bases between them. The CDR3 DNA reads as TGTGCCAGCAGCTTATCTGGGGTTTCCTACGAGCAGTACTTC. Translation: CASSLSGVSYEQYF.

This clonotype appeared many times. The chain carries TRBV14 and TRBJ2-3; no clear D gene. The CDR3 runs 12 residues. Trimming left V 4 bases short and J 6 bases short, with 8 bases between. The germline CDR1 and CDR2 sequences are SGHDN and FVKESK. CDR3 nucleotide sequence: TGTGCCAGCAGCCGTGTGGAGGATACGCAGTATTTT. Amino acids: CASSRVEDTQYF.

This clonotype was seen repeatedly, ten times or more. The rearrangement joins TRBV3-1 to TRBJ2-3; perhaps D is TRBD1 or TRBD2 (5 bases each). This CDR3 contains 12 residues. Germline loops: CDR1 LGHDT, CDR2 YNNKEL (reference sequence). The germline V and J ends were trimmed by 1 base and 10 bases, with 9 bases remaining between them. CDR3 region: CASSQGGAAQYF. The CDR3 DNA reads as TGTGCCAGCAGCCAAGGAGGGGCCGCGCAGTATTTT.

The rearrangement links TRBV5-1 to TRBJ2-3; no reliable D call. The CDR3 is 15 residues long. The germline gives CDR1 SGHRS, CDR2 YFSETQ. The V end was cut by 1 base, the J end by 3 bases, with 12 bases between. The CDR3 region has the DNA TGCGCCAGCAGCTTGAATAGTTGGTTAACAGATACGCAGTATTTT. This gives the protein CASSLNSWLTDTQYF.

This clonotype was seen repeatedly, ten times or more. The chain links TRBV11-2 to TRBJ2-1; tentatively, D is TRBD2 (6 bases). Germline-derived CDR1 and CDR2 are SGHAT and FQNNGV. This CDR3 spans 14 amino acids. V lost 0 bases and J 9 bases, leaving 12 bases between the germline ends. For the CDR3, the DNA is TGTGCCAGCAGCTTAGATCGGGAGATCGGTGAGCAGTTCTTC. It encodes CASSLDREIGEQFF.